This T cell receptor beta chain originates from a study of PD-L1 blockade in urothelial cancer. Study information: Blood-derived samples held a median approximately 150,000 T cells. The study's findings and limits: Tumor-associated clones in blood expanded more at 3 weeks in durable-benefit patients.

Locally advanced or metastatic urothelial carcinoma affected all patients. Samples spanned pretreatment and treatment, with 1 to 8 time points per patient. Germline V gene data show CDR1 as MGHDK and CDR2 as SYGVNS. The CDR3 has 14 amino acids. V trimming: 6 bases; J trimming: 5 bases; junction bases outside the gene matches: 7. As regards this clone: Its antigen is as yet unknown.

Some clones are missing from TCRdb's copy, which holds only in-frame ones; the method was immunoSEQ multiplex PCR. The sample includes under 35,000 clones, 80% to 90% of them seen just once. The chain carries TRBV25-1 and TRBJ2-5; 9 nucleotides align to TRBD2. The sequence derives from a man aged 45-60 years with urothelial cancer. The source material was PBMCs, sampled around atezolizumab (anti-PD-L1) treatment. The DNA of the CDR3 is TGTGCCAGCAGAGGCGGGGGGGCCTGGGAGACCCAGTACTTC. It translates to CASRGGGAWETQYF. Variable domain in full (rest from reference TRBV25-1 and TRBJ2-5): EADIYQTPRYLVIGTGKKITLECSQTMGHDKMYWYQQDPGMELHLIHYSYGVNSTEKGDLSSESTVSRIRTEHFPLTLESARPSHTSQYLCASRGGGAWETQYFGPGTRLLVL.